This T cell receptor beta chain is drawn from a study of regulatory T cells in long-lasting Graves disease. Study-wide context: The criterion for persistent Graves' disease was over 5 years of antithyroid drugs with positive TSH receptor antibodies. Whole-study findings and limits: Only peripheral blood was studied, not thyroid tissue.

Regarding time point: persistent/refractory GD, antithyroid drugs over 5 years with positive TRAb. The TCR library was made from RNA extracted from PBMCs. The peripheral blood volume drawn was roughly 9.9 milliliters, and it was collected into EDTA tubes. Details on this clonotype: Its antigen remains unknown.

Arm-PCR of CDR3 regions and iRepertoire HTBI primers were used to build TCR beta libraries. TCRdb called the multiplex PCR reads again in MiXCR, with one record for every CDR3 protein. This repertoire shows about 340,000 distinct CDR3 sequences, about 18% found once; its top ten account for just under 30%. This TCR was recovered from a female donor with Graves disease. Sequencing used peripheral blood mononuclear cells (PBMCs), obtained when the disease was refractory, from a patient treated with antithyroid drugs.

CDR3 protein: CAGGTSYEQYF. The CDR3, as DNA: TGTGCCGGGGGGACCTCCTACGAGCAGTACTTC. The V gene is TRBV7-9, the J gene TRBJ2-7, with TRBD2 as a possible D gene (6 bases). This CDR3 has 11 residues. V dropped 11 bases and J dropped 0 bases, with 8 bases sitting between them. Germline V gene data show CDR1 as SEHNR and CDR2 as FQNEAQ (reference sequence).